A selection of T cell receptor beta chains follows, all from one sample in a study of blood T cell repertoires in COVID-19. The assay was immunoSEQ multiplex PCR, and TCRdb's table has in-frame clones only and misses some. The sample carries hundreds of thousands of clones, roughly 90% recorded once. The sample was peripheral blood. The source is a young woman with active or convalescent COVID-19. CDR3s include the opening cysteine and the closing phenylalanine or tryptophan. Fields, in order: D gene, J gene, V gene, clone size, CDR3 protein, CDR3 DNA. D genes are given only for firm matches. Size is omitted from some rows. Given values are once, few, many or a class for expanded clones.

D: TRBD2; J: TRBJ2-7; V: TRBV5-8; size: .; CDR3: CASSLAGRDSYEQYF; DNA: TGTGCCAGCAGCTTGGCAGGGAGGGACTCCTACGAGCAGTACTTC
D: TRBD1; J: TRBJ1-4; V: TRBV4-2; size: .; CDR3: CASSQDNTGGYEKLFF; DNA: TGTGCCAGCAGCCAAGATAACACAGGGGGCTATGAAAAACTGTTTTTT
D: .; J: TRBJ2-2; V: TRBV5-5; size: .; CDR3: CASTNIVAGELFF; DNA: TGTGCCAGCACCAATATAGTCGCCGGGGAGCTGTTTTTT
D: .; J: TRBJ1-1; V: TRBV28; size: .; CDR3: CASSAYRVTEAFF; DNA: TGTGCCAGCAGCGCTTACAGGGTCACTGAAGCTTTCTTT
D: TRBD1; J: TRBJ1-5; V: TRBV7-9; size: .; CDR3: CASSLAVTGGQPQHF; DNA: TGTGCCAGCAGCTTAGCAGTGACAGGGGGACAGCCCCAGCATTTT
D: .; J: TRBJ1-6; V: TRBV3-1/TRBV3-2; size: many; CDR3: CASSQEVDSSYNSPLHF; DNA: TGTGCCAGCAGCCAAGAGGTAGATAGCTCCTATAATTCACCCCTCCACTTT
D: .; J: TRBJ1-2; V: TRBV5-3; size: .; CDR3: CARSSGRGYGYTF; DNA: TGTGCCAGAAGCTCCGGAAGGGGCTATGGCTACACCTTC
D: .; J: TRBJ1-1; V: TRBV19; size: few; CDR3: CASSIVNRLDTEAFF; DNA: TGTGCCAGTAGTATAGTGAACAGGCTAGACACTGAAGCTTTCTTT
D: .; J: TRBJ1-6; V: TRBV19; size: .; CDR3: CASSIGGRRENSPLHF; DNA: TGTGCCAGTAGTATAGGAGGGCGACGGGAGAATTCACCCCTCCACTTT
D: .; J: TRBJ1-2; V: TRBV7-6; size: .; CDR3: CASSPTGANYGYTF; DNA: TGTGCCAGCAGCCCGACAGGAGCTAACTATGGCTACACCTTC
D: .; J: TRBJ1-2; V: TRBV7-8; size: .; CDR3: CASSPMGGAYYGYTF; DNA: TGTGCCAGCAGCCCCATGGGAGGGGCGTACTATGGCTACACCTTC
D: .; J: TRBJ1-3; V: TRBV6-2/TRBV6-3; size: .; CDR3: CASSFSGQGNTIYF; DNA: TGTGCCAGCAGTTTCTCGGGCCAAGGAAACACCATATATTTT
D: .; J: TRBJ1-4; V: TRBV2; size: .; CDR3: CASSRRLGREEKLFF; DNA: TGTGCCAGCAGTAGACGCTTGGGGCGAGAAGAAAAACTGTTTTTT
D: .; J: TRBJ1-1; V: TRBV10-2; size: .; CDR3: CASSATGLNTEAFF; DNA: TGCGCCAGCAGTGCTACAGGGTTGAACACTGAAGCTTTCTTT
D: TRBD2; J: TRBJ2-1; V: TRBV7-8; size: .; CDR3: CASSYSGGTYNEQFF; DNA: TGTGCCAGCAGCTATAGCGGGGGAACCTACAATGAGCAGTTCTTC
D: TRBD2; J: TRBJ2-1; V: TRBV5-1; size: .; CDR3: CASSSRTSGENEQFF; DNA: TGCGCCAGCAGCTCGCGGACTAGCGGGGAGAATGAGCAGTTCTTC
D: .; J: TRBJ2-5; V: TRBV18; size: .; CDR3: CASSRGTPLQETQYF; DNA: TGTGCCAGCTCACGAGGGACACCTCTCCAAGAGACCCAGTACTTC
D: .; J: TRBJ2-5; V: TRBV12-3/TRBV12-4; size: .; CDR3: CASSPGETQYF; DNA: TGTGCCAGCAGCCCGGGAGAGACCCAGTACTTC
D: .; J: TRBJ1-1; V: TRBV9; size: .; CDR3: CASSVGRDLRTEAFF; DNA: TGTGCCAGCAGCGTAGGGAGGGATCTGAGAACTGAAGCTTTCTTT
D: .; J: TRBJ1-3; V: TRBV5-1; size: .; CDR3: CASSLLRSGGSGNTIYF; DNA: TGCGCCAGCAGCTTGCTGCGTTCCGGCGGCTCAGGAAACACCATATATTTT
D: .; J: TRBJ1-5; V: TRBV18; size: .; CDR3: CASSQGQSGNQPQHF; DNA: TGTGCCAGCTCACAGGGACAAAGCGGTAATCAGCCCCAGCATTTT
D: TRBD1; J: TRBJ1-2; V: TRBV6-2/TRBV6-3; size: .; CDR3: CASSLDRGERGYTF; DNA: TGTGCCAGCAGCCTGGACAGGGGGGAGCGGGGCTACACCTTC
D: .; J: TRBJ2-2; V: TRBV4-1; size: .; CDR3: CASSLGVLTGELFF; DNA: TGCGCCAGCAGCTTAGGGGTCCTCACCGGGGAGCTGTTTTTT
D: .; J: TRBJ1-1; V: TRBV4-2; size: .; CDR3: CASSKTGIAEAFF; DNA: TGTGCCAGCAGCAAAACAGGGATCGCTGAAGCTTTCTTT
D: .; J: TRBJ2-3; V: TRBV7-2; size: .; CDR3: CASSLSVARTDTQYF; DNA: TGTGCCAGCAGCTTATCTGTAGCGCGCACAGATACGCAGTATTTT
D: .; J: TRBJ1-3; V: TRBV25-1; size: .; CDR3: CASSLPGNTIYF; DNA: TGTGCCAGCTCCCTCCCTGGAAACACCATATATTTT
D: TRBD2; J: TRBJ2-3; V: TRBV4-1; size: .; CDR3: CASSPIWGLAGLITQYF; DNA: TGCGCCAGCAGCCCGATTTGGGGACTAGCGGGATTAATTACGCAGTATTTT
D: .; J: TRBJ1-1; V: TRBV18; size: .; CDR3: CASSPQSSVQNTEAFF; DNA: TGTGCCAGCTCACCACAAAGTTCAGTGCAGAACACTGAAGCTTTCTTT
D: .; J: TRBJ2-2; V: TRBV6-1; size: few; CDR3: CASSGTRRMHTGELFF; DNA: TGTGCCAGCAGTGGCACAAGAAGAATGCACACCGGGGAGCTGTTTTTT
D: TRBD1; J: TRBJ1-6; V: TRBV4-1; size: .; CDR3: CASSQQGADNSPLHF; DNA: TGCGCCAGCAGCCAACAGGGGGCAGATAATTCACCCCTCCACTTT
D: .; J: TRBJ1-5; V: TRBV19; size: .; CDR3: CASSTRGYSNQPQHF; DNA: TGTGCCAGTAGTACCAGGGGTTATAGCAATCAGCCCCAGCATTTT
D: .; J: TRBJ2-5; V: TRBV5-4; size: .; CDR3: CASSLPDGQAQYF; DNA: TGTGCCAGCAGCCTACCGGATGGCCAGGCCCAGTACTTC
D: TRBD1; J: TRBJ2-1; V: TRBV9; size: .; CDR3: CASTTSRGTGFYNEQFF; DNA: TGTGCCAGCACCACATCCCGGGGGACAGGGTTTTACAATGAGCAGTTCTTC
D: .; J: TRBJ1-1; V: TRBV27; size: few; CDR3: CASSPEAGYTEAFF; DNA: TGTGCCAGCAGTCCGGAGGCGGGGTACACTGAAGCTTTCTTT
D: TRBD2; J: TRBJ2-2; V: TRBV19; size: .; CDR3: CANLGLANTGELFF; DNA: TGTGCCAACTTGGGACTAGCCAACACCGGGGAGCTGTTTTTT
D: .; J: TRBJ2-7; V: TRBV10-2; size: .; CDR3: CASSESVEQYF; DNA: TGCGCCAGCAGCGAATCGGTCGAGCAGTACTTC
D: .; J: TRBJ2-7; V: TRBV6-4; size: .; CDR3: CASSDVEFFYEQYF; DNA: TGTGCCAGCAGTGACGTGGAGTTTTTCTACGAGCAGTACTTC
D: .; J: TRBJ1-2; V: TRBV3-1/TRBV3-2; size: .; CDR3: CASSQETGITTYGYTF; DNA: TGTGCCAGCAGCCAAGAGACGGGAATTACTACCTATGGCTACACCTTC
D: .; J: TRBJ1-2; V: TRBV25-1; size: .; CDR3: CASRSTELHYGYTF; DNA: TGTGCCAGCAGGTCGACAGAGCTTCACTATGGCTACACCTTC
D: .; J: TRBJ1-2; V: TRBV5-6; size: .; CDR3: CASSLVGGVNYGYTF; DNA: TGTGCCAGCAGCTTGGTCGGGGGAGTTAACTATGGCTACACCTTC